The 16 T cell receptor beta chains presented below share a single source sample, sequenced in a study of cytomegalovirus exposure and HLA in healthy donors. PCR amplification relied on 60 Vbeta primers (plus 13 Jbeta primers). TCRdb's table, derived via immunoSEQ multiplex PCR, lists solely in-frame clones and lacks some. The sample lists about 130,000 clones; approximately 80% were seen once. Sequencing was carried out using PBMCs. All receptors derive from a man aged 45-65 years in good health and CMV-seronegative.

In this sample, this clone turned up a few times. The chain carries TRBV10-3 and TRBJ1-5; D is possibly TRBD1 (5 bases). The V end was cut by 0 bases, the J end by 8 bases, with 11 bases between. The CDR3 length is 14 residues. Germline V gene data show CDR1 as ENHRY and CDR2 as SYGVKD. The CDR3 DNA sequence: TGTGCCATCAGTGAGTCGGGGGGTTCAGAGCCCCAGCATTTT. It is translated as CAISESGGSEPQHF.

V gene TRBV19 combines with J gene TRBJ2-1; D may be TRBD1 (5 bases). The germline V and J ends were trimmed by 3 bases and 7 bases, with 13 bases remaining between them. Germline V gene data show CDR1 as LNHDA and CDR2 as SQIVND (reference sequence). This CDR3 has 14 residues. CDR3: CASSITGGYNEQFF. The DNA of the CDR3 is TGTGCCAGTAGTATTACAGGCGGCTATAATGAGCAGTTCTTC.

The V gene is TRBV28, the J gene TRBJ1-2; D remains ambiguous. The CDR3 sequence is 15 residues long. The ends were cut back, 2 bases at V and 4 bases at J, with 14 bases in the middle. Germline-derived CDR1 and CDR2 are MDHEN and SYDVKM. The CDR3 is CASSLRSRGLYGYTF. CDR3 nucleotides: TGTGCCAGCAGTTTAAGGTCCCGAGGGCTCTATGGCTACACCTTC.

This chain uses TRBV10-3 with TRBJ2-5; TRBD1 aligns across 8 bases. The CDR3 spans 16 residues. The J segment lost 1 base and the V segment lost 5 bases, leaving 9 bases of the junction unmatched. CDR1 ENHRY and CDR2 SYGVKD come from the germline V gene. The CDR3 region is CAISQRTGFSQETQYF. CDR3 DNA: TGTGCCATCAGTCAAAGGACAGGGTTCTCCCAAGAGACCCAGTACTTC.

The V call is TRBV7-8, the J call TRBJ2-1; 9 bases are a match to TRBD1. Losses at the gene ends were 5 bases for V and 6 bases for J; bases not matched to a gene: 5. Germline CDR1 SGHVS, CDR2 FQNEAQ. CDR3 size: 14 residues. The CDR3 DNA reads TGTGCCAGCAGCCTTGGGACAGGGTCCAATGAGCAGTTCTTC. This gives the protein CASSLGTGSNEQFF.

This clone was seen only a few times. This rearrangement joins TRBV28 to TRBJ1-5; TRBD1 matches 9 bases. The CDR3 covers 17 residues. V was clipped by 5 bases and J by 2 bases; unmatched bases: 10. Germline V gene lookup returns CDR1 MDHEN and CDR2 SYDVKM. CDR3 amino acids: CASSPRDREIGNQPQHF. The CDR3 DNA is TGTGCCAGCAGTCCCCGGGACAGGGAAATAGGCAATCAGCCCCAGCATTTT. The whole variable domain, remainder taken from reference TRBV28 and TRBJ1-5, is DVKVTQSSRYLVKRTGEKVFLECVQDMDHENMFWYRQDPGLGLRLIYFSYDVKMKEKGDIPEGYSVSREKKERFSLILESASTNQTSMYLCASSPRDREIGNQPQHFGDGTRLSIL.

This chain connects TRBV18 to TRBJ2-7, with 9 bases identical to TRBD1. Germline V gives CDR1 KGHSH, CDR2 LQKENI. Trimming at V came to 3 bases and at J to 5 bases, leaving 8 bases not matched to a gene. This CDR3 is built from 15 residues. CDR3 nucleotide sequence: TGTGCCAGCTCACCCACAGGGGGCGTATTCCACGAGCAGTACTTC. The encoded protein is CASSPTGGVFHEQYF.

This chain connects TRBV28 to TRBJ2-5; 8 nucleotides match TRBD1. The CDR3 sequence is 15 residues long. The trim removed 6 bases at V and 5 bases at J, leaving 11 bases unmatched. The germline gives CDR1 MDHEN, CDR2 SYDVKM. The CDR3, as DNA: TGTGCCAGCAGAAAGCTACGGACAGGGCGGGAGACCCAGTACTTC. Translation: CASRKLRTGRETQYF.

CDR3 bases: TGTGCCAGTAGTGGGGCAGGGCCCACCTACGAGCAGTACTTC. Translated, it gives CASSGAGPTYEQYF. The chain recombines TRBV19 with TRBJ2-7, with a weak D call TRBD1 (5 bases). Germline CDR1 and CDR2: LNHDA and SQIVND (reference sequence). Trimming left V 5 bases short and J 2 bases short, with 13 bases between. This CDR3 spans 14 amino acids.

V is TRBV27 and J is TRBJ2-7; the match to TRBD2 covers 9 bases. Germline V gene lookup returns CDR1 MNHEY and CDR2 SMNVEV (reference sequence). V was clipped by 6 bases and J by 3 bases; unmatched bases: 9. There are 15 residues in the CDR3. CDR3 sequence (DNA): TGTGCCAGCAGGTTCCAAGGAGCGGGAGGCTACGAGCAGTACTTC. Encoded protein: CASRFQGAGGYEQYF.

The CDR3 loop is CASSLGTGINTGELFF. CDR3 bases: TGTGCCAGCAGCTTAGGGACAGGGATTAACACCGGGGAGCTGTTTTTT. V gene TRBV5-6 combines with J gene TRBJ2-2, with 9 nucleotides matching TRBD1. V was clipped by 2 bases and J by 2 bases; unmatched bases: 4. Germline assignment: CDR1 SGHDT and CDR2 YYEEEE. The CDR3 has 16 residues.

The chain recombines TRBV18 with TRBJ2-7, with 7 bases matching TRBD2. The CDR3 consists of 16 residues. The V gene end was trimmed by 0 bases and the J gene end by 5 bases; junction bases not matched to a gene: 10. Per germline, CDR1 KGHSH and CDR2 LQKENI. The CDR3 is CASSPPGGRAVNEQYF. CDR3 nucleotides: TGTGCCAGCTCACCACCAGGTGGGAGGGCCGTCAACGAGCAGTACTTC.

V gene TRBV16 combines with J gene TRBJ2-5; D is unresolved. V dropped 4 bases and J dropped 5 bases, with 11 bases sitting between them. Germline CDR1 KGHSY, CDR2 FQNENV. The CDR3 length is 13 residues. The CDR3 spells CASSRRIRETQYF. In nucleotides, the CDR3 is TGTGCCAGCAGCCGCAGGATCCGGGAGACCCAGTACTTC.

This sequence joins TRBV28 and TRBJ2-1; TRBD1 matches 10 bases. CDR1 is MDHEN and CDR2 is SYDVKM in the germline V gene. V shed 6 bases, J shed 8 bases, and the junction held 10 bases outside the gene matches. This CDR3 has 15 residues. CDR3 sequence (DNA): TGTGCCAGCAGGCAACCGGGACAGGGGACCCATGAGCAGTTCTTC. It yields the protein CASRQPGQGTHEQFF.

This sequence joins TRBV30 and TRBJ2-1; 10 nucleotides line up with TRBD1. From germline, CDR1 is GTSNPN and CDR2 SVGIG (reference sequence). The CDR3 has 16 amino acids. V lost 0 bases, J lost 2 bases, and 4 bases stayed unmatched. CDR3 loop: CAWSVQGQGAYNEQFF. CDR3 coding DNA: TGTGCCTGGAGTGTACAAGGACAGGGGGCCTACAATGAGCAGTTCTTC.

The rearrangement links TRBV6-5 to TRBJ2-1, with TRBD2 matching 10 bases. The J segment lost 10 bases and the V segment lost 4 bases, leaving 10 bases of the junction unmatched. The germline CDR1 and CDR2 sequences are MNHEY and SVGAGI. CDR3 length: 15 amino acids. The DNA of the CDR3 is TGTGCCAGCAGTTCCACGAGCGGGAGGGCGGCGGAGCAGTTCTTC. This codes for CASSSTSGRAAEQFF.